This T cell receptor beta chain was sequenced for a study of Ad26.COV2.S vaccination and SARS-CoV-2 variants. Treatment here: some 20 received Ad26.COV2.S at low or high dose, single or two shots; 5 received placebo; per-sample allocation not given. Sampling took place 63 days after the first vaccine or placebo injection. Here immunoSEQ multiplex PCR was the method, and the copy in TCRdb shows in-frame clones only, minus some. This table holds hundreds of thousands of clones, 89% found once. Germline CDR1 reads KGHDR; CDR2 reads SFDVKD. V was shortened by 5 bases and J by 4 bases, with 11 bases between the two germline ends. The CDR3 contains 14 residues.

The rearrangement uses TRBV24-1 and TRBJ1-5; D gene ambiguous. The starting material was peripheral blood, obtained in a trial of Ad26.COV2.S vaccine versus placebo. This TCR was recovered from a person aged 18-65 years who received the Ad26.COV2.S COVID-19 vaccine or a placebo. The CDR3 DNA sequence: TGTGCCACCAGTGTGCAGAGTTCTAATCAGCCCCAGCATTTT. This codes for CATSVQSSNQPQHF.